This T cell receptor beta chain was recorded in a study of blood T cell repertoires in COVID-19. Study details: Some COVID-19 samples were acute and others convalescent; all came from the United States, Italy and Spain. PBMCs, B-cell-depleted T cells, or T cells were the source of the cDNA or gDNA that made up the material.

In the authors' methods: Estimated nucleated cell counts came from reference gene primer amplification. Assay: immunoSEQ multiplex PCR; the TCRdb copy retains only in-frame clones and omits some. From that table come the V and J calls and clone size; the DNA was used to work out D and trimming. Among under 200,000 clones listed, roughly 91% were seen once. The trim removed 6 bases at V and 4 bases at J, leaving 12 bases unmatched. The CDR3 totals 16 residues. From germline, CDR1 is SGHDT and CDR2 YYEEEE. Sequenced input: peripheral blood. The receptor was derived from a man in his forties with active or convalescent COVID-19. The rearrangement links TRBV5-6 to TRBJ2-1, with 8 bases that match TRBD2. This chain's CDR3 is CASTKVGREDYNEQFF. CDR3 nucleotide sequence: TGTGCCAGCACTAAGGTCGGGCGGGAGGATTACAATGAGCAGTTCTTC.